Presented here are 4 T cell receptor beta chains from one specimen sequenced in a study of blood T cell repertoires in COVID-19. Clones were sequenced by immunoSEQ multiplex PCR, and TCRdb holds only the in-frame ones, with some missing. This sample has around 330,000 clones, with approximately 91% found just once. Source material: PBMCs or T cells enriched from blood (not recorded which). The receptors stem from a man aged 60 to 69 who had recovered from COVID-19.

The V and J genes are TRBV7-9 and TRBJ2-7; possible D gene TRBD1, 5 bases. From germline, CDR1 is SEHNR and CDR2 FQNEAQ (reference sequence). The CDR3 sequence is 12 residues long. V shed 4 bases and J shed 3 bases, with 7 bases lying between them. The CDR3 loop reads CASSSTDYEQYF. The CDR3 DNA reads as TGTGCCAGCAGCTCGACAGACTACGAGCAGTACTTC.

A remark on this clone: Relative to the germline gene, one junction end is altered; a read error may explain this. In DNA, the CDR3 is TGTGCCAGCCGCCAGTCTAGTGGAGAGACCCAGTACTTC. Translated, it gives CASRQSSGETQYF. This rearrangement joins TRBV3-1 (or the pseudogene TRBV3-2) to TRBJ2-5; no firm D call. The CDR3 has 13 residues. The germline V gene has CDR1 LGHDT and CDR2 YNNKEL (reference sequence).

The chain employs TRBV10-3 and TRBJ1-3, with D possibly being TRBD1 (5 bases). Germline V gene lookup returns CDR1 ENHRY and CDR2 SYGVKD. The length of the CDR3 is 12 residues. V dropped 5 bases and J dropped 4 bases, with 6 bases sitting between them. CDR3 region: CAISRTGNTIYF. CDR3 in DNA: TGTGCCATCAGTAGGACAGGAAACACCATATATTTT.

A note on this clone: Relative to the germline gene, one junction end is altered; a read error may explain this. This rearrangement joins TRBV19 to TRBJ1-1; tentatively, D is TRBD1 (6 bases). The CDR3 has 16 residues. Germline V CDR1 and CDR2: LNHDA, SQIVND (reference sequence). CDR3 protein: CASSIRGGSLNSEAFF. CDR3 nucleotide sequence: TGTGCCAGTAGTATAAGGGGGGGTTCTTTAAACAGTGAAGCTTTCTTT. Full variable domain (rest looked up from reference TRBV19 and TRBJ1-1): DGGITQSPKYLFRKEGQNVTLSCEQNLNHDAMYWYRQDPGQGLRLIYYSQIVNDFQKGDIAEGYSVSREKKESFPLTVTSAQKNPTAFYLCASSIRGGSLNSEAFFGQGTRLTVV.